Below, 8 T cell receptor beta chains from the same sample are listed, as sequenced in a study of post-analysis software for immune sequencing data. Study-wide results and limits: Patients had higher frequencies than controls of a handful of TRBV segments, including TRBV5-6, TRBV5-1 and TRBV20-1.

What these receptors recognize is not known. Prepared TCR beta cDNA libraries contained unique molecular identifiers. TCRdb used MiXCR to reprocess the PCR reads, holding one entry per CDR3 protein. This table has roughly 800,000 distinct CDR3 sequences, 25% to 30% appearing once. Sequenced input: blood. These TCRs come from a girl between 10 and 17 years old with multiple sclerosis.

In this sample, this clonotype turned up a few times. The chain links TRBV20-1 to TRBJ2-1; TRBD2 matches at 9 bases. CDR3 length equals 16 residues. CDR1 DFQATT and CDR2 SNEGSKA come from the germline V gene (reference sequence). V dropped 2 bases and J dropped 7; count of bases not matched to a gene: 12. Here the CDR3 DNA reads TGCAGTGCTAGAAACCAAGCGGGAGGAGTCGGGAATGAGCAGTTCTTC. It codes for CSARNQAGGVGNEQFF.

This clonotype was seen more than once but under ten times. The rearrangement joins TRBV14 to TRBJ2-3, with no clear D. Germline CDR1 and CDR2: SGHDN and FVKESK. The CDR3 has 12 amino acids. Trimming left V 1 base short and J 4 bases short, with 3 bases between. The CDR3 region has the DNA TGTGCCAGCAGCCAAGTTGCAGATACGCAGTATTTT. It codes for CASSQVADTQYF.

This clonotype was observed a few times. Sequence at one end of the junction differs from germline and may be a read error. The J gene is TRBJ2-3, the V gene TRBV18; the match to TRBD2 covers 7 bases. The CDR3 sequence is 14 residues long. The germline gives CDR1 KGHSH, CDR2 LQKENI. CDR3 sequence: CATLKAGFTDTRYF. In nucleotides, the CDR3 is TGTGCCACCCTTAAAGCGGGATTCACAGATACGCGGTATTTT.

This clonotype was counted ten times or more. The V gene is TRBV20-1, the J gene TRBJ2-1; 9 bases align to TRBD2. The germline V gene has CDR1 DFQATT and CDR2 SNEGSKA (reference sequence). This CDR3 comprises 14 residues. The ends lost 6 bases at V and 8 bases at J; junction bases unmatched: 11. The CDR3 DNA follows: TGCAGTGCAAGGTCTAGCGGGATTGGGGATGAGCAGTTCTTC. It specifies CSARSSGIGDEQFF.

The rearrangement uses TRBV20-1 and TRBJ2-3; TRBD2 agrees at 13 bases. Losses at the gene ends were 6 bases for V and 2 bases for J; bases not matched to a gene: 8. Germline CDR1 DFQATT, CDR2 SNEGSKA (reference sequence). There are 16 residues in the CDR3. The CDR3: CSATGLAGAPTDTQYF. For the CDR3, the DNA is TGCAGTGCAACCGGACTAGCGGGGGCCCCCACAGATACGCAGTATTTT.

As for this clonotype: One junction end does not reproduce the germline sequence, and a read error may be involved. The genes are TRBV27 and TRBJ1-2, with 9 bases identical to TRBD1. This CDR3 has 14 amino acids. Germline-derived CDR1 and CDR2 are MNHEY and SMNVEV (reference sequence). CDR3 DNA: TGTGCCAGCAGGCAACAGGGGGCTAACTTTGGCTACACCTTC. Protein product: CASRQQGANFGYTF.

The rearrangement joins TRBV7-2 to TRBJ1-1; D uncertain. Trimming stripped 1 base from V and 4 bases from J, with 7 bases between. The CDR3 runs 13 residues. CDR1 is SGHTA and CDR2 is FQGNSA in the germline V gene. The CDR3 spells CASSLGRATEAFF. The CDR3 nucleotides are TGTGCCAGCAGCTTAGGACGGGCCACTGAAGCTTTCTTT.

This clonotype was found a few times. The J gene is TRBJ2-3, the V gene TRBV6-5; TRBD2 might be the D (6 bases). Germline V gives CDR1 MNHEY, CDR2 SVGAGI. The ends were cut back, 5 bases at V and 3 bases at J, with 12 bases in the middle. The CDR3 runs 14 residues. CDR3 DNA sequence: TGTGCCAGCAGTAGGGGCCGGGAGACAGATACGCAGTATTTT. It yields the protein CASSRGRETDTQYF.